The rows below give T cell receptor beta chains drawn from one sample of a study of CD8 T cells in Susac syndrome. TCRdb independently ran MiXCR on the immunoSEQ multiplex PCR reads; one entry per CDR3 protein. The table includes more than 90,000 distinct CDR3 sequences, more than 85% detected once. Sequenced: CD4+ T cells from PBMCs. These TCRs come from a human donor with multiple sclerosis. Both conserved end residues are part of each CDR3. The D gene is left open where the match is weak. The listing skips clone size in some rows; elsewhere it reads once, few, many or a size class.

D gene	J gene	V gene	clone size	CDR3 DNA	CDR3 protein
TRBD1	TRBJ1-2	TRBV20-1	.	TGCAGTGCTAGCCCCGGACAGGACTATGGCTACACCTTC	CSASPGQDYGYTF
.	TRBJ2-7	TRBV28	.	TGTGCCAGCAGTGGCATGGGGCACGAGCAGTACTTC	CASSGMGHEQYF
TRBD2	TRBJ2-2	TRBV12-3/TRBV12-4	.	TGTGCCAGCAGCCGAGCTAGCGGGGGGGCCGATAGCACCGGGGAGCTGTTTTTT	CASSRASGGADSTGELFF
.	TRBJ1-1	TRBV2	.	TGTGCCAGCAGTGAGGACAGTGACCGAGCTTTCTACGCTTTCTTT	CASSEDSDRAFYAFF
.	TRBJ1-2	TRBV7-8	.	TGTGCCAGCAGCTTAAACAGAAACTATGGCTACACCTTC	CASSLNRNYGYTF
.	TRBJ1-1	TRBV5-6	.	TGTGCCAGCAGCTCCCAGGGTGTGCTGGGATTGAACACTGAAGCTTTCTTT	CASSSQGVLGLNTEAFF
.	TRBJ2-1	TRBV15	.	TGTGCCACCAGCGGACATAAATCGCTTGGCTACAATGAGCAGTTCTTC	CATSGHKSLGYNEQFF
TRBD2	TRBJ2-1	TRBV4-1	.	TGCGCCAGCCGACTAGCGGGGCCTAATGAGCAGTTCTTC	CASRLAGPNEQFF
TRBD1	TRBJ1-4	TRBV7-9	once	TGTGCCAGCAGCTCCAGACAGGGGGCGGAAAAACTGTTTTTT	CASSSRQGAEKLFF
TRBD1	TRBJ2-5	TRBV28	.	TGTGCCAGCAATTTACAGGGGGCGACCCAGTACTTC	CASNLQGATQYF
TRBD1	TRBJ2-3	TRBV5-6	.	TGTGCCAGCAGCTTCGGGACAGGGGGTTACACAGATACGCAGTATTTT	CASSFGTGGYTDTQYF
.	TRBJ2-1	TRBV20-1	.	TGCAGTGCCCTGACAGGCTCCTACAATGAGCAGTTCTTC	CSALTGSYNEQFF
.	TRBJ2-1	TRBV7-8	.	TGTGCCAGCAGCACCCCTGGGGAGTGGGACAATGAGCAGTTCTTC	CASSTPGEWDNEQFF
.	TRBJ1-2	TRBV9	.	TGTGCCAGCAGCGTGCGGGTGGGGGCTAACTATGGCTACACCTTC	CASSVRVGANYGYTF
TRBD1	TRBJ2-5	TRBV19	.	TGTGCCAGTAGGACAGGGGGGAAGGGAGGGGAGACCCAGTACTTC	CASRTGGKGGETQYF
.	TRBJ2-7	TRBV5-4	.	TGTGCCAGCAGTATGGGGGGGCGCGTCTACGAGCAGTACTTC	CASSMGGRVYEQYF
TRBD1	TRBJ1-4	TRBV3-1	.	TGTGCCAGCAGCGCGACAGGGGTAGAAGGAAAACTGTTTTTT	CASSATGVEGKLFF
.	TRBJ1-1	TRBV19	once	TGTGCCAGTAGTAGCTACCTCGGACCCCTGGGGAACACTGAAGCTTTCTTT	CASSSYLGPLGNTEAFF
.	TRBJ1-3	TRBV5-4	.	TGTGCCAGCAGCTTCGGGCCTGTTGACACCATATATTTT	CASSFGPVDTIYF
.	TRBJ2-5	TRBV5-1	.	TGCGCCAGCAGCTTGGGTGGTACGGTTGAGACCCAGTACTTC	CASSLGGTVETQYF
.	TRBJ1-6	TRBV2	.	TGTGCCAGCAGCCGGGACAAAATTCAGAATTCACCCCTCCACTTT	CASSRDKIQNSPLHF
.	TRBJ2-5	TRBV18	.	TGTGCCAGCTCACCAGTGATGGGACCACAAGAGACCCAGTACTTC	CASSPVMGPQETQYF
TRBD2	TRBJ2-1	TRBV13	.	TGTGCCAGCAGCCAGAGCGGGGAGCAGGCCTACAATGAGCAGTTCTTC	CASSQSGEQAYNEQFF
.	TRBJ1-1	TRBV7-9	.	TGTGCCAGCAGCTTAGGAGGGTCCACTGAAGCTTTCTTT	CASSLGGSTEAFF
.	TRBJ2-5	TRBV27	once	TGTGCCAGCAGCTTAAACGACTACCAAGAGACCCAGTACTTC	CASSLNDYQETQYF
.	TRBJ2-7	TRBV12-3/TRBV12-4	.	TGTGCCAGCAGTTTCGCGGGACGGAACTCGGGGCAGTACTTC	CASSFAGRNSGQYF
.	TRBJ1-1	TRBV7-3	.	TGTGCCAGCAGCGTACAGTCGAACACTGAAGCTTTCTTT	CASSVQSNTEAFF
.	TRBJ1-1	TRBV13	once	TGTGCCAGCAGCTTACAGAGGGGGTACACTGAAGCTTTCTTT	CASSLQRGYTEAFF
.	TRBJ1-4	TRBV24-1	.	TGTGCCACCAGTGATGCCCCGGGCACGGGGGATGAAAAACTGTTTTTT	CATSDAPGTGDEKLFF
.	TRBJ1-4	TRBV30	.	TGTGCCTGGAGCTCCGGGCAGTCAACTAATGAAAAACTGTTTTTT	CAWSSGQSTNEKLFF
.	TRBJ1-1	TRBV10-3	.	TGTGCCACCTCTATAGACATATCGAACACTGAAGCTTTCTTT	CATSIDISNTEAFF
TRBD1	TRBJ1-2	TRBV4-3	few	TGCGCCAGCAGCCAAGTCCAGGGGGCAGACTATGGCTACACCTTC	CASSQVQGADYGYTF
TRBD1	TRBJ1-1	TRBV27	.	TGTGCCAGCAGTAAAGAGGCGGCCAGGACAGGGAAAGCTTTCTTT	CASSKEAARTGKAFF
TRBD1	TRBJ1-1	TRBV3-1	.	TGTGCCAGCAGCTATGACAGGGCGGTTGAAGCTTTCTTT	CASSYDRAVEAFF
TRBD2	TRBJ2-5	TRBV18	.	TGTGCCACCAAAGGACTAGCGGGGGCCCAAGAGACCCAGTACTTC	CATKGLAGAQETQYF
.	TRBJ1-5	TRBV6-5	.	TGTGCCAGCAGTCGCATAACCGGGGGGGATCAGCCCCAGCATTTT	CASSRITGGDQPQHF
TRBD1	TRBJ2-7	TRBV5-6	.	TGTGCCAGCAGCTCAAACAGGGGCGAGCAGTACTTC	CASSSNRGEQYF
TRBD2	TRBJ2-1	TRBV2	.	TGTGCCAGCATCCCTGGCGGGGGGGCATACAATGAGCAGTTCTTC	CASIPGGGAYNEQFF
.	TRBJ1-2	TRBV2	.	TGTGCCAGCACTCCCCCGGGAAGTGGCTACACCTTC	CASTPPGSGYTF
.	TRBJ2-4	TRBV7-3	.	TGTGCCAGCAGCTTAAATGGGGGGTCTAAGGACATTCAGTACTTC	CASSLNGGSKDIQYF